This T cell receptor (beta chain) is drawn from a study of blood T cells in healthy people across ages. Combining a sample-barcoded 5' primer with a J-beta primer mix, a second PCR ran for roughly 6 to 12 cycles. TCRdb recomputed calls from the 5' RACE reads with MiXCR, one row per CDR3 protein. Among 2 million or so distinct CDR3 sequences, about 49% were seen once, and the ten largest hold 2% to 2.5%. With respect to this clonotype: The antigen remains undetermined.

V was pared by 4 bases and J by 3 bases, with 7 bases between. CDR3 size: 13 residues. CDR1 is SGHTA, CDR2 FQGTGA, per germline. Study observations and caveats: More naive CD4+ cells and higher diversity marked long-lived donors relative to aged donors.

This TCR was recovered from a woman aged 35 to 49 in good health. The genes are TRBV7-3 and TRBJ2-1; D not certain. The sequenced sample consisted of blood. CDR3 coding DNA: TGTGCCAGCAGCTCCGTGGGCTACAATGAGCAGTTCTTC. It codes for CASSSVGYNEQFF.